Included here is one TCR beta chain sequence, with context. Its antigen remains undetermined. No qualities accompany the bases; no much larger clone lies one base away. This entry is derived from a study of blood T cell repertoires in COVID-19 (dated by TCRdb to about 2020). For the wider study: Samples from collaborators originated in the United States, Italy and Spain and spanned both the acute and convalescent phases of COVID-19. The prospective study material was composed of cDNA or gDNA derived from T cells, B-cell-depleted T cells, or PBMCs. The dataset comprised deeply sampled blood TCRbeta repertoires from subjects exposed to, actively infected with, or recovered from COVID-19. The repertoires were made available in a free public database intended to serve as a resource for research on the immune response to SARS-CoV-2. Samples came from the ongoing ImmuneRACE study (first 160 participants) plus 1,254 subjects from 6 global collaborators. The sample metadata nearly always contained a de-identified subject ID, COVID-19 status, age in years and sex. Where available, HLA class I and class II types were obtained from metadata supplied by the sample provider rather than from assay-based typing. Paper-wide results and their limitations: How much clinical and demographic metadata was included differed by source and by participant, and the metadata was provided uncurated.

There are 12 amino acids in the CDR3, from cysteine to phenylalanine inclusive. Of all the DNA, just the CDR3 is kept, 36 bases in frame from base 1. The V and J ends are trimmed by 5 bases and 5 bases, leaving 9 bases between them. The germline V gene supplies CDR1 SGDLS and CDR2 YYNGEE. TCRbeta CDR3 regions were amplified from genomic DNA using the immunoSEQ Assay, a bias-controlled multiplex PCR. Processing in the source paper ran as follows. Within the assay, amplification of reference gene primers was used to estimate how many nucleated cells each sample contained. To quantify the absolute abundance of each unique TCRbeta CDR3 rearrangement, sequence reads were collapsed and filtered. For each sample, productive Simpson clonality was calculated as the square root of Simpson's diversity index across productive rearrangements. TCRdb obtained this table from immuneACCESS and retained in-frame rearrangements with V and J assigned. These tables miss some clones; where compared with another copy, unresolved V genes account for less than half of the shortfall, and the remainder is unexplained. That table gives V, J and clone size, and the DNA gave D and trimming. The sample contains roughly 350,000 clones, roughly 90% of them found a single time. The ten largest account for around 18% of the sample.

Participants in the prospective study were enrolled through a virtual design, were aged roughly 18 to 100 years, and lived in 24 United States geographic areas. To assign participants to cohorts, the prospective study relied on clinical history that participants themselves reported in a screening survey and a study questionnaire. Recovered participants in ImmuneRACE Cohort 3 were defined by two consecutive negative NP/OP PCR tests, clearance by a healthcare professional, or resolution of symptoms. Mobile phlebotomists in the prospective study collected whole blood, serum and a nasopharyngeal or oropharyngeal swab from every participant. Prospective study participants could optionally give additional blood draws and questionnaires over an approximately two-month period. Prospective study blood samples were shipped either frozen or at room temperature before DNA extraction.

The origin of this receptor is a woman between 25 and 40 years old who had recovered from COVID-19. The rearranged chain carries TRBV9 and TRBJ2-3; 6 matching bases give a weak D call of TRBD2. What was sequenced was PBMCs or T cells enriched from blood (not recorded which). Here the CDR3 is given as CASSIAEDTQYF. The DNA is as follows: TGTGCCAGCAGTATAGCGGAAGATACGCAGTATTTT.